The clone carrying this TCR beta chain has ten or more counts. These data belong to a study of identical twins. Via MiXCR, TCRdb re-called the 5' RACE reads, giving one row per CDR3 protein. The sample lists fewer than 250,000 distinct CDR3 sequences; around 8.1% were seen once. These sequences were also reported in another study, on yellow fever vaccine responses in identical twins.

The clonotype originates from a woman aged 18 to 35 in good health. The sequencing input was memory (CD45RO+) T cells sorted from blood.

The CDR3 DNA sequence: TGCAGTGCTAGAGATGTAGCGCACTTCACAGATACGCAGTATTTT. This sequence encodes CSARDVAHFTDTQYF. This chain connects TRBV20-1 to TRBJ2-3, with a weak D call TRBD2 (5 bases). This CDR3 has 15 residues. Germline V gene sequence: CDR1 DFQATT, CDR2 SNEGSKA (reference sequence). V lost 0 bases to trimming and J lost 2 bases, with 12 bases between them.